This T cell receptor (beta chain) was captured in a study of patients and donors after allogeneic stem cell transplantation. V gave up 6 bases and J gave up 2 bases, with 16 bases separating them. Germline V gene data show CDR1 as MNHEY and CDR2 as SMNVEV (reference sequence). The CDR3 spans 15 residues. From the RT-PCR reads, TCRdb called clonotypes with MiXCR, one entry per CDR3 protein. The profile shows about 400,000 distinct CDR3 sequences, roughly 16% of them singletons. This sequence joins TRBV27 and TRBJ2-5; maybe TRBD1 (5 bases). The sample comprised blood, either unsorted or a sorted T cell fraction (not recorded which). This receptor was taken from a human donor who was either an allogeneic HSCT recipient or a stem cell or donor lymphocyte infusion donor (not recorded which). It is not recorded whose cells these are; they may come from a transplant donor. For the CDR3, the DNA is TGTGCCAGCAGATCCCAGGCACGACAGCAAGAGACCCAGTACTTC. Its protein is CASRSQARQQETQYF.